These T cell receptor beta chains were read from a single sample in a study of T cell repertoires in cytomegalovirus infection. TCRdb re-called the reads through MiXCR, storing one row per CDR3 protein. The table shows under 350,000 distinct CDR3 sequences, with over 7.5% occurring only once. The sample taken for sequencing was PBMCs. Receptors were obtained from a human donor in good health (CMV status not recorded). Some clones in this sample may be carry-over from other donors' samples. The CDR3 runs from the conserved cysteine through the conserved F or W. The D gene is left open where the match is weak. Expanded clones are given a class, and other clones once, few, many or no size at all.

TGTGCCAGCAGCCAAGGCAAACCCAATCAGCCCCAGCATTTT	CASSQGKPNQPQHF	.	TRBV3-1	TRBJ1-5	.
TGTGCCAGCAGCTTACCCCGGGGGCGAGGGAATGAGCAGTTCTTC	CASSLPRGRGNEQFF	many	TRBV7-2	TRBJ2-1	.
TGCGCCAGCAGCCAAGACTGGGGTCCTGGGACTGAAGCTTTCTTT	CASSQDWGPGTEAFF	few	TRBV4-3	TRBJ1-1	.
TGTGCCAGCAGCATGGGACAGGGCTACGAGCAGTACTTC	CASSMGQGYEQYF	few	TRBV5-5	TRBJ2-7	TRBD1
TGCAGTGCTCCCCGGACAGGATTGGTCGATGAGCAGTTCTTC	CSAPRTGLVDEQFF	few	TRBV20-1	TRBJ2-1	TRBD1
TGTGCCAGCAGTACCCGGAGAGGGAGGGACTATCGTTACAATGAGCAGTTCTTC	CASSTRRGRDYRYNEQFF	many	TRBV28	TRBJ2-1	TRBD2
TGTGCCAGCAGCGAATACAATGAGCAGTTCTTC	CASSEYNEQFF	many	TRBV7-8	TRBJ2-1	.
TGCGCCAGCAGCCAAGATTCGGGGGTGGAAAAACTGTTTTTT	CASSQDSGVEKLFF	few	TRBV4-3	TRBJ1-4	.
TGCAGTGCTACGGATAACTATGGCTACACCTTC	CSATDNYGYTF	few	TRBV20-1	TRBJ1-2	.
TGTGCCAGCAGCCGCCGGGACTCAAGCTCCTACAATGAGCAGTTCTTC	CASSRRDSSSYNEQFF	many	TRBV11-2	TRBJ2-1	.
TGTGCCAGCAGCGCGCGACGACTAGCGGGGGTTAACAATGAGCAGTTCTTC	CASSARRLAGVNNEQFF	many	TRBV7-2	TRBJ2-1	TRBD2
TGTGCCAGCAGACCACTAGCGGGATATGAGCAGTTCTTC	CASRPLAGYEQFF	.	TRBV6-2/TRBV6-3	TRBJ2-1	TRBD2
TGTGCCAGCACCCGCACCAATTCGTACGAGCAGTACTTC	CASTRTNSYEQYF	many	TRBV7-9	TRBJ2-7	.
TGTGCCAGCAGTGTTCAGCGGATGCCTAGCACAGATACGCAGTATTTT	CASSVQRMPSTDTQYF	.	TRBV6-1	TRBJ2-3	.
TGTGCCAGCAGACGACAGGGTCCGATTCAGACTGAAGCTTTCTTT	CASRRQGPIQTEAFF	.	TRBV6-2/TRBV6-3	TRBJ1-1	TRBD1
TGTGCCAGCAGTTACTCGGGACAGGGGGCAAACTATGGCTACACCTTC	CASSYSGQGANYGYTF	few	TRBV6-5	TRBJ1-2	TRBD1
TGTGCCAGCAGCTTAGTTGGAACGGGTCGGAATTCACCCCTCCACTTT	CASSLVGTGRNSPLHF	many	TRBV7-8	TRBJ1-6	.
TGTGCCAGCAGTTATGCGCGGGGGGGCCTGGAGACCCAGTACTTC	CASSYARGGLETQYF	many	TRBV7-3	TRBJ2-5	TRBD2
TGTGCCAGCAGCCGTACATCAGATACGCAGTATTTT	CASSRTSDTQYF	many	TRBV7-2	TRBJ2-3	.
TGTGCCAGCAGCGGGCAGGGGGCCGGCAAAAACATTCAGTACTTC	CASSGQGAGKNIQYF	many	TRBV28	TRBJ2-4	TRBD1
TGCGCCAGCAGCCAACTCCATCCGGGACAGGGCAATTCACCCCTCCACTTT	CASSQLHPGQGNSPLHF	few	TRBV4-3	TRBJ1-6	TRBD1
TGCGCCAGCAGCTTCGGGCACGGGGGAAATTCACCCCTCCACTTT	CASSFGHGGNSPLHF	.	TRBV5-1	TRBJ1-6	.
TGTGCCAGCAGCCCACTCTGGAATCCCCAACCCGGGGAGCTGTTTTTT	CASSPLWNPQPGELFF	many	TRBV12-3/TRBV12-4	TRBJ2-2	.
TGTGCCAGCAGTTTCACAGAGGTCAATGAGCAGTTCTTC	CASSFTEVNEQFF	.	TRBV7-4	TRBJ2-1	.
TGTGCCAGCAGTTACCGCCGGGGGCGGGTAGAATCCAATGAGCAGTTCTTC	CASSYRRGRVESNEQFF	many	TRBV6-2/TRBV6-3	TRBJ2-1	.
TGTGCCATCAGTGATCTAGCGAGCTCCTACAATGAGCAGTTCTTC	CAISDLASSYNEQFF	few	TRBV10-3	TRBJ2-1	.
TGTGCCAGCAGCCCCCAGCGGGGGGGCCAGGAGCAGTTCTTC	CASSPQRGGQEQFF	many	TRBV7-2	TRBJ2-1	TRBD2
TGTGCCAGCAGTCCCCAAACCGGGACACCGAACACTGAAGCTTTCTTT	CASSPQTGTPNTEAFF	many	TRBV12-3/TRBV12-4	TRBJ1-1	.
TGTGCCAGCAGCCAACAATATAACTATGGCTACACCTTC	CASSQQYNYGYTF	few	TRBV14	TRBJ1-2	.
TGTGCCAGTAGTCTCCGAAACGGAGGCTACACCTTC	CASSLRNGGYTF	.	TRBV19	TRBJ1-2	.
TGTGCCACCTCGGACAGGAAAGGAGAGACCCAGTACTTC	CATSDRKGETQYF	.	TRBV7-9	TRBJ2-5	TRBD1
TGTGCCAGCACCTCTCCGTTGAACACCGGGGAGCTGTTTTTT	CASTSPLNTGELFF	few	TRBV25-1	TRBJ2-2	.
TGTGCCAGCAGCTTAAACAGGGGCTATTCCTACGAGCAGTACTTC	CASSLNRGYSYEQYF	many	TRBV7-2	TRBJ2-7	TRBD1
TGTGCCAGCAGCTTGGCATATCGGGCCGCCATCGGGGATGGCTACACCTTC	CASSLAYRAAIGDGYTF	few	TRBV5-5	TRBJ1-2	.
TGTGCCAGTCTACGACAGGGGGCGATGAACACTGAAGCTTTCTTT	CASLRQGAMNTEAFF	many	TRBV19	TRBJ1-1	TRBD1
TGCAGTGCCAGAACAATATGGGGGCGCGATTCCTACAATGAGCAGTTCTTC	CSARTIWGRDSYNEQFF	.	TRBV20-1	TRBJ2-1	.